This TCR beta chain was sequenced in a study of metastatic and nonmetastatic thyroid tumors. Ahead of thyroid surgery, no patient had received treatment of any kind. From the PCR reads, TCRdb re-called clones with MiXCR. The sample includes 20,000 or so clones, around two fifths of them seen just once. CDR3 length: 14 amino acids. V shed 0 bases and J shed 4 bases, with 9 bases lying between them. Germline lookup yields CDR1 SGHDN and CDR2 FVKESK. The J gene is TRBJ1-2, the V gene TRBV14; D may be TRBD1 (5 bases). The TCR comes from a female donor with papillary thyroid cancer or a benign thyroid nodule (not recorded which). Some clones in this sample may be carry-over from other donors' samples. Sequenced sample: tumor tissue. The CDR3 sequence is CASSQEQGFYGYTF. DNA of the CDR3: TGTGCCAGCAGCCAAGAGCAGGGCTTCTATGGCTACACCTTC.